The source of this TCR beta chain is a study of control samples from healthy donors and cancer patients. Germline CDR1 ENHRY, CDR2 SYGVKD. Trimming removed 3 bases at V and 3 bases at J, with 11 bases between. The CDR3 consists of 14 residues. Sequencing used immunoSEQ multiplex PCR; TCRdb keeps in-frame clones, though not all of them. This sample carries around 110,000 clones, 93% of them seen once, and the ten largest clones take about 2.5%. This receptor was taken from a man aged 25 to 45 in good health. The sequenced sample was blood. The genes are TRBV10-3 and TRBJ2-5, with D perhaps matching TRBD1 or TRBD2 (5 bases each). The CDR3 sequence: CAISEGDQEETQYF. The CDR3 DNA is TGTGCCATCAGTGAAGGGGACCAAGAAGAGACCCAGTACTTC.